This TCR beta chain was profiled in a study of metastatic and nonmetastatic thyroid tumors. Looking at the study overall: For malignant and benign thyroid patients, tumor or nodule tissue and blood were the sources whose repertoires were compared. Broader study findings: In both blood and tumor samples, TCR beta diversity was reported significantly higher for malignant than benign nodules.

TCRdb re-called the PCR reads through MiXCR. Of some 17,000 clones listed, 27% are singletons. The ends lost 3 bases at V and 6 bases at J; junction bases unmatched: 7. The CDR3 spans 14 residues. Looked up from germline, CDR1 is MDHEN and CDR2 is SYDVKM. In the case of this clone: Its specificity is unknown.

Patients had received no treatment of any kind before thyroid surgery. J is TRBJ1-2 and V is TRBV28; 7 bases agree with TRBD1. Sequencing was done on a sample of adjacent normal tissue. The TCR originated in a female donor with papillary thyroid cancer or a benign thyroid nodule (not recorded which). Some clones in this sample may be carry-over from other donors' samples. CDR3 amino acids: CASSFANQGDGYTF. CDR3 DNA sequence: TGTGCCAGCAGTTTTGCGAATCAGGGGGATGGCTACACCTTC.